This T cell receptor beta chain originates from a study of T cells in Graves' hyperthyroidism and ophthalmopathy. The source material, RNA transcripts, was used to amplify TCR beta CDR3 regions. TCR CDR3 regions were first amplified by RT-PCR with HTBI primers. TCRdb reanalysed the multiplex PCR reads using MiXCR and keeps one entry per CDR3 protein. This table has around 560,000 distinct CDR3 sequences, roughly 17% appearing once. This receptor was identified in a woman in her late teens or twenties with Graves' hyperthyroidism. The material sequenced was blood.

For the CDR3, the DNA is TGTGCCACAGGACCCGTGAACACCGGGGAGCTGTTTTTT. This sequence encodes CATGPVNTGELFF. This rearrangement joins TRBV15 to TRBJ2-2, with no clear D. V dropped 9 bases and J dropped 1 base, with 9 bases sitting between them. This CDR3 has 13 amino acids. Germline lookup yields CDR1 LNHNV and CDR2 YYDKDF (reference sequence).